This is a list of T cell receptor beta chains from one sample in a study of regulatory T cells in long-lasting Graves disease. TCRdb reanalysed the multiplex PCR reads using MiXCR and keeps one entry per CDR3 protein. The sample has fewer than 450,000 distinct CDR3 sequences, around a quarter seen once. The material sequenced was peripheral blood mononuclear cells (PBMCs), taken when the disease was refractory, from a patient treated with antithyroid drugs. The source is a female donor with Graves disease. CDR3s leave out the opening cysteine and the closing phenylalanine or tryptophan. Each record gives: CDR3 protein, V gene, J gene, CDR3 length.

CDR3 protein: ASRGLTGDSNQPQH; V gene: TRBV2; J gene: TRBJ1-5; CDR3 length: 14
CDR3 protein: ASSLGSGPSLHEQY; V gene: TRBV11-2; J gene: TRBJ2-7; CDR3 length: 14
CDR3 protein: ASSSTQGADTQY; V gene: TRBV7-2; J gene: TRBJ2-3; CDR3 length: 12
CDR3 protein: ASSEGQGNEKLF; V gene: TRBV6-1; J gene: TRBJ1-4; CDR3 length: 12
CDR3 protein: ASSISPKGATPEQY; V gene: TRBV19; J gene: TRBJ2-7; CDR3 length: 14
CDR3 protein: ASRVLGTENKPQH; V gene: TRBV19; J gene: TRBJ1-5; CDR3 length: 13
CDR3 protein: SVRRGGSLNTEAF; V gene: TRBV29-1; J gene: TRBJ1-1; CDR3 length: 13
CDR3 protein: ASSAGTNLNEQF; V gene: TRBV6-1; J gene: TRBJ2-1; CDR3 length: 12
CDR3 protein: ASSYSGGIQPQH; V gene: TRBV6-5; J gene: TRBJ1-5; CDR3 length: 12
CDR3 protein: ASSVEQRSSWGYT; V gene: TRBV19; J gene: TRBJ1-2; CDR3 length: 13
CDR3 protein: SASFPVRLAGEETQY; V gene: TRBV20-1; J gene: TRBJ2-5; CDR3 length: 15
CDR3 protein: ASSYLSGNTIY; V gene: TRBV12-3/TRBV12-4; J gene: TRBJ1-3; CDR3 length: 11
CDR3 protein: ASSLGLGLSYEQY; V gene: TRBV7-9; J gene: TRBJ2-7; CDR3 length: 13
CDR3 protein: ASSEMQESYNEQF; V gene: TRBV2; J gene: TRBJ2-1; CDR3 length: 13
CDR3 protein: ASAPDSYNEQF; V gene: TRBV7-3; J gene: TRBJ2-1; CDR3 length: 11
CDR3 protein: ASSYSAGQAYEQY; V gene: TRBV6-2/TRBV6-3; J gene: TRBJ2-7; CDR3 length: 13
CDR3 protein: ASSLPASQETQY; V gene: TRBV7-2; J gene: TRBJ2-5; CDR3 length: 12
CDR3 protein: ASSYEGLAGVTGELF; V gene: TRBV6-2/TRBV6-3; J gene: TRBJ2-2; CDR3 length: 15
CDR3 protein: ATSVRGSFEQY; V gene: TRBV7-2; J gene: TRBJ2-7; CDR3 length: 11
CDR3 protein: ASSPSGTGAYTGELF; V gene: TRBV2; J gene: TRBJ2-2; CDR3 length: 15
CDR3 protein: ASSQDLGPYNEQF; V gene: TRBV4-1; J gene: -; CDR3 length: 13
CDR3 protein: SVETEGAHTEAF; V gene: TRBV29-1; J gene: TRBJ1-1; CDR3 length: 12
CDR3 protein: ASTVVQDLSGNTIY; V gene: TRBV2; J gene: TRBJ1-3; CDR3 length: 14
CDR3 protein: ASSYSAGLAN; V gene: TRBV6-2/TRBV6-3; J gene: TRBJ2-7; CDR3 length: 10
CDR3 protein: ASSLGLTGAISYEQY; V gene: TRBV5-1; J gene: TRBJ2-7; CDR3 length: 15
CDR3 protein: ASSPSGGSSYEQY; V gene: TRBV7-2; J gene: TRBJ2-7; CDR3 length: 13
CDR3 protein: ASSLSLYGYT; V gene: TRBV12-3/TRBV12-4; J gene: TRBJ1-2; CDR3 length: 10
CDR3 protein: ASSVDGPGERETQY; V gene: TRBV9; J gene: TRBJ2-5; CDR3 length: 14
CDR3 protein: ASSPPGLESKNIQY; V gene: TRBV18; J gene: TRBJ2-4; CDR3 length: 14
CDR3 protein: ASSGTSGLNEQY; V gene: TRBV6-1; J gene: TRBJ2-7; CDR3 length: 12
CDR3 protein: ASSLQGPSYEQY; V gene: TRBV7-2; J gene: TRBJ2-7; CDR3 length: 12